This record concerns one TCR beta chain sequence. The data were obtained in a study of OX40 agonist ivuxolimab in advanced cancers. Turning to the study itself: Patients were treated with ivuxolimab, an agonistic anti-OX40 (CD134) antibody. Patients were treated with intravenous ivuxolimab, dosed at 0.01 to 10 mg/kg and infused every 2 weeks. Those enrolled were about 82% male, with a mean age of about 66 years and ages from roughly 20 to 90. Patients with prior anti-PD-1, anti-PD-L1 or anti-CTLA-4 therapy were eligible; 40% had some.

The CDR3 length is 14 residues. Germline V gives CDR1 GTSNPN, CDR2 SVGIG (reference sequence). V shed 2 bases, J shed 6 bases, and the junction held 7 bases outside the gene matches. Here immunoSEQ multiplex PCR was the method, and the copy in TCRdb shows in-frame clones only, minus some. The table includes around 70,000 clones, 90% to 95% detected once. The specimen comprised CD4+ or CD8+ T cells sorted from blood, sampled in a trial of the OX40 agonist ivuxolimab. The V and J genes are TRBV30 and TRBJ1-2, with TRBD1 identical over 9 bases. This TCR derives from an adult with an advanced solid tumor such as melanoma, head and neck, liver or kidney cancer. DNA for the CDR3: TGTGCCTGGAGTCTACAGGGGGCGGTTAATGGCTACACCTTC. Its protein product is CAWSLQGAVNGYTF.